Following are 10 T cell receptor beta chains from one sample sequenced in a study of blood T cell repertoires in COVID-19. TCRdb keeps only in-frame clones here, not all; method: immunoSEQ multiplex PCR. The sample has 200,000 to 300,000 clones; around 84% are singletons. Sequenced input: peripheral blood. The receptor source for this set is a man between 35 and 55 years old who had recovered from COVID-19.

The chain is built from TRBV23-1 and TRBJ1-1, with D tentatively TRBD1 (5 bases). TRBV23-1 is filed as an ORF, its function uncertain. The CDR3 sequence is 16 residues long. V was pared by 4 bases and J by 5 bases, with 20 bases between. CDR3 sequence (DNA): TGCGCCAGCAGTCTCCGAGACAGACCGGAAAAAACTGAAGCTTTCTTT. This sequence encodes CASSLRDRPEKTEAFF.

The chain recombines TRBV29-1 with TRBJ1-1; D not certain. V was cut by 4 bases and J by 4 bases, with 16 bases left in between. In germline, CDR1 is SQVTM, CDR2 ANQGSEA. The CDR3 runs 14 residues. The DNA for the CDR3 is TGCAGCGTTGGGTTGGGCAATTTCGGCACTGAAGCTTTCTTT. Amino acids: CSVGLGNFGTEAFF.

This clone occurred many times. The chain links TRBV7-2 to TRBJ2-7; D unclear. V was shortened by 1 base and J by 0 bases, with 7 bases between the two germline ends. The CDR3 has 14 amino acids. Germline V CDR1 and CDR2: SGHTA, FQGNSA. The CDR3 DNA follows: TGTGCCAGCAGCTTAGGATACAGCTCCTACGAGCAGTACTTC. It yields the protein CASSLGYSSYEQYF.

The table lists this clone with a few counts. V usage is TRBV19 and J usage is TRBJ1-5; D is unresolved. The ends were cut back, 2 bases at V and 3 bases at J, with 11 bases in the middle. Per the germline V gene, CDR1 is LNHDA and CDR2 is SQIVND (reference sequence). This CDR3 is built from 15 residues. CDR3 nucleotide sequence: TGTGCCAGTAGTATACTGGACGGGAACAATCAGCCCCAGCATTTT. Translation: CASSILDGNNQPQHF. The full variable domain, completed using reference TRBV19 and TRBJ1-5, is DGGITQSPKYLFRKEGQNVTLSCEQNLNHDAMYWYRQDPGQGLRLIYYSQIVNDFQKGDIAEGYSVSREKKESFPLTVTSAQKNPTAFYLCASSILDGNNQPQHFGDGTRLSIL.

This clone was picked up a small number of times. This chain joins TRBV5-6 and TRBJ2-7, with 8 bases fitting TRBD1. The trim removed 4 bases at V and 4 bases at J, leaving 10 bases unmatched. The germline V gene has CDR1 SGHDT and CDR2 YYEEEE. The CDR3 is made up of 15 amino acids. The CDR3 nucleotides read TGTGCCAGCAGCCTCCCGGGACAGGTCATTTACGAGCAGTACTTC. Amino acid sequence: CASSLPGQVIYEQYF.

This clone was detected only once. CDR3 amino acids: CASGGTGVSGANVLTF. The CDR3 coding sequence is TGTGCCAGCGGGGGGACAGGGGTCTCTGGGGCCAACGTCCTGACTTTC. The chain combines TRBV28 with TRBJ2-6, with 10 positions matching TRBD1. V was pared by 8 bases and J by 0 bases, with 4 bases of the junction left unmatched. The CDR3 extends over 16 amino acids. CDR1 is MDHEN, CDR2 SYDVKM, per germline.

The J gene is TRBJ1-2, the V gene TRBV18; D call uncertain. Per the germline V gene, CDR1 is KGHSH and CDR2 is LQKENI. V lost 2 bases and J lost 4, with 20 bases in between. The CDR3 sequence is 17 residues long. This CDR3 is CASSPAIGRQEGYGYTF. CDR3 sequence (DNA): TGTGCCAGCTCACCAGCAATTGGTCGACAAGAGGGCTATGGCTACACCTTC.

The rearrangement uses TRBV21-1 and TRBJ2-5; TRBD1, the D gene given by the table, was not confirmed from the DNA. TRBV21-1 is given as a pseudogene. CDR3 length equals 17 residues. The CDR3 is CASSGDRGAGTDETQYF. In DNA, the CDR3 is TGTGCCAGCAGCGGGGACAGGGGAGCCGGGACGGACGAGACCCAGTACTTC.

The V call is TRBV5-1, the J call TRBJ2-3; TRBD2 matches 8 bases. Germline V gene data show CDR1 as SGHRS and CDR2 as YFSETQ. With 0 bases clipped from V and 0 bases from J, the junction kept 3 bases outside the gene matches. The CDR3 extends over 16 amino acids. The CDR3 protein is CASSLASGGSTDTQYF. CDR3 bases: TGCGCCAGCAGCTTGGCTTCGGGGGGGAGCACAGATACGCAGTATTTT.

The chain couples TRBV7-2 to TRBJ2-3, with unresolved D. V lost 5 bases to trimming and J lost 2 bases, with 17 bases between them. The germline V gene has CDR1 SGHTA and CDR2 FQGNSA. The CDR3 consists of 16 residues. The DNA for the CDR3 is TGTGCCAGCAGCATCCGACTTATAAGCCCCACAGATACGCAGTATTTT. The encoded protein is CASSIRLISPTDTQYF.